One sample yielded the 5 T cell receptor beta chains listed below, sequenced in a study of T-cell memory formation after mild COVID-19. TCRdb reprocessed the 5' RACE reads with MiXCR, giving one entry per CDR3 protein. The repertoire includes roughly 620,000 distinct CDR3 sequences, roughly 18% of them detected once, and 12% sits in the top ten. Sequencing was performed on PBMCs or a T cell subset sorted from them (not recorded which). The receptors were sampled from an adult woman who had mild COVID-19 (a few samples of this study predate the infection). Cell type and time point are not known.

The chain links TRBV18 to TRBJ2-4; D is unresolved. Germline CDR1 is KGHSH and CDR2 is LQKENI. CDR3 length equals 13 residues. The V gene lost 5 bases and the J gene lost 2 bases, with 7 bases spanning the gap. The DNA for the CDR3 is TGTGCCAGCTCAGCAAACACCAAAAACATTCAGTACTTC. Amino acid sequence: CASSANTKNIQYF.

The chain has TRBV15 and TRBJ2-1; D ambiguous. The V and J ends lost 0 bases and 6 bases respectively, with 9 bases between them. This CDR3 comprises 14 residues. CDR1 is LNHNV, CDR2 YYDKDF, per germline (reference sequence). CDR3 sequence: CATSRDRTPNEQFF. CDR3 in DNA: TGTGCCACCAGCAGAGATAGGACGCCCAATGAGCAGTTCTTC.

This clonotype was observed a handful of times. This sequence joins TRBV12-3 or TRBV12-4 and TRBJ2-1; possible D gene TRBD2, 7 bases. V was trimmed by 1 base and J by 8 bases, leaving 15 bases between them. The CDR3 is 15 residues long. The CDR3, as DNA: TGTGCCAGCAGTTTAGAGTGGGGGGGCCTCCATGAGCAGTTCTTC. It is translated as CASSLEWGGLHEQFF.

This clonotype has a handful of counts. V and J are TRBV4-1 and TRBJ2-2; D remains unclear. Trimming shortened V by 1 base and J by 3 bases, and 9 bases separated the two germline ends. This CDR3 is 15 amino acids long. CDR1 and CDR2 (germline): MGHRA, YSYEKL. CDR3 region: CASSQVERDTGELFF. The DNA for the CDR3 is TGCGCCAGCAGCCAAGTGGAGCGAGACACCGGGGAGCTGTTTTTT.

This clonotype was seen more than once but under ten times. This chain uses TRBV3-1 with TRBJ2-3; 7 bases match TRBD2. CDR3 size: 17 residues. With V trimmed by 3 bases and J by 1 base, 10 bases remained unmatched. The V gene's germline CDR1 is LGHDT and CDR2 YNNKEL (reference sequence). This CDR3 is CASSQGRTRGGTDTQYF. In DNA, the CDR3 is TGTGCCAGCAGCCAGGGACGGACTAGAGGGGGCACAGATACGCAGTATTTT.